The present entry profiles one T cell receptor beta chain with its context. J gave up 3 bases and V 3 bases, and 7 bases lay outside the gene matches. The CDR3 runs 16 residues. From germline, CDR1 is LGHNA and CDR2 YSLEER. TCRdb re-called the 5' RACE reads through MiXCR, storing one row per CDR3 protein. The sample lists tens of thousands of distinct CDR3 sequences; about 14% were seen once. This entry is derived from a study of T-cell memory formation after mild COVID-19. Study summary: Largely donor-specific TCR clusters were found.

This TCR was sampled from an adult woman who had mild COVID-19 (a few samples of this study predate the infection). Cell type and time point are not known. Material: PBMCs or a T cell subset sorted from them (not recorded which). The V and J genes are TRBV4-3 and TRBJ2-2; TRBD1 agrees at 7 bases. As DNA, the CDR3 is TGCGCCAGCAGCCAGGCTGACAGGGCCTACACCGGGGAGCTGTTTTTT. Protein product: CASSQADRAYTGELFF.